These 11 T cell receptor beta chains were sequenced from one sample in a study of T cells in localized non-small cell lung cancer. TCRdb keeps only in-frame clones here, not all; method: immunoSEQ multiplex PCR. The sample has around 64,000 clones; about four fifths are singletons. The sample consisted of PBMCs, taken before any cancer treatment. All receptors derive from a man between 40 and 70 years old with stage II lung adenocarcinoma.

The chain uses TRBV5-1 and TRBJ1-2; 9 bases align to TRBD1. This CDR3 has 14 amino acids. Germline V gives CDR1 SGHRS, CDR2 YFSETQ. The V and J ends lost 0 bases and 5 bases, in that order; junction bases with no gene match: 2. The CDR3 DNA sequence: TGCGCCAGCAGCTTGGGGGGACAGGGTTATGGCTACACCTTC. Encoded protein: CASSLGGQGYGYTF.

The rearrangement uses TRBV6-1 and TRBJ2-1, with 10 nucleotides matching TRBD2. The trim removed 3 bases at V and 6 bases at J, leaving 5 bases unmatched. The CDR3 has 15 amino acids. Germline CDR1 reads MNHNS; CDR2 reads SASEGT. The CDR3 DNA reads as TGTGCCAGCAGTGAGAGCGGGAGGGGCTTCAATGAGCAGTTCTTC. It encodes CASSESGRGFNEQFF.

The rearrangement uses TRBV9 and TRBJ2-1; D might be TRBD2 (6 bases). Trimming pared 4 bases from V and 15 bases from J, leaving 17 bases between. The CDR3 is 12 residues long. The germline V gene encodes CDR1 SGDLS and CDR2 YYNGEE. CDR3 DNA: TGTGCCAGCAGCCCGTGGGGACTCCCACCGTTCTTC. Encoded protein: CASSPWGLPPFF.

Worth noting for this clone: This specimen includes other DNA sequences encoding the same CDR3. This chain connects TRBV11-2 to TRBJ1-1; D gene ambiguous. Germline V gene data show CDR1 as SGHAT and CDR2 as FQNNGV. V shed 2 bases and J shed 1 base, with 5 bases lying between them. The CDR3 loop spans 13 amino acids. DNA of the CDR3: TGTGCCAGCAGCTTACGGGAGAACACTGAAGCTTTCTTT. Translation: CASSLRENTEAFF.

The rearrangement links TRBV5-4 to TRBJ2-3; D gene uncertain. The length of the CDR3 is 12 residues. Germline V lookup: CDR1 SGHNT, CDR2 YYREEE (reference sequence). V lost 4 bases and J 1 base, leaving 4 bases between the germline ends. The DNA for the CDR3 is TGTGCCAGCAGCCCTGGCACAGATACGCAGTATTTT. Amino acids: CASSPGTDTQYF.

The count of this clone is one. The V and J genes are TRBV5-5 and TRBJ2-3; D is unresolved. The CDR3 has 15 amino acids. CDR1 is SGHKS and CDR2 is YYEKEE in the germline V gene (reference sequence). Trimming removed 4 bases from V and 3 bases from J, with 15 bases in between. Written as DNA, the CDR3 is TGTGCCAGCAGCCCCGGCTGGGTTGGGACAGATACGCAGTATTTT. Translating it yields CASSPGWVGTDTQYF.

This chain links TRBV12-5 with TRBJ2-5; no clear D. Germline CDR1 reads LGHNT; CDR2 reads FRNRAP. The CDR3 extends over 12 amino acids. Trimming stripped 0 bases from V and 3 bases from J, with 2 bases between. CDR3 loop: CASGLVEETQYF. CDR3 nucleotides: TGTGCTAGTGGTTTGGTAGAAGAGACCCAGTACTTC.

V is TRBV19 and J is TRBJ1-2, with 7 bases aligning to TRBD1. V trimming: 7 bases; J trimming: 1 base; junction bases outside the gene matches: 9. In germline, CDR1 is LNHDA, CDR2 SQIVND (reference sequence). The CDR3 length is 15 residues. The DNA for the CDR3 is TGTGCCAGTACCCTCAGGGGGGAGGATAACTATGGCTACACCTTC. It is translated as CASTLRGEDNYGYTF.

V is TRBV7-2 and J is TRBJ2-1, with 8 bases aligning to TRBD2. CDR1 and CDR2 from the germline V gene are SGHTA and FQGNSA. V was pared by 1 base and J by 4 bases, with 3 bases of the junction left unmatched. The CDR3 loop spans 15 amino acids. The DNA of the CDR3 is TGTGCCAGCAGCTTAGTGCGGGAGGCATACAATGAGCAGTTCTTC. Amino acids: CASSLVREAYNEQFF. Full variable domain (missing parts from reference TRBV7-2 and TRBJ2-1): GAGVSQSPSNKVTEKGKDVELRCDPISGHTALYWYRQSLGQGLEFLIYFQGNSAPDKSGLPSDRFSAERTGGSVSTLTIQRTQQEDSAVYLCASSLVREAYNEQFFGPGTRLTVL.

This chain joins TRBV5-6 and TRBJ1-1, with TRBD1 matching 7 bases. V gave up 2 bases and J gave up 5 bases; unmatched junction bases: 6. The CDR3 consists of 14 residues. Germline lookup yields CDR1 SGHDT and CDR2 YYEEEE. CDR3 amino acids: CASSLQGKGTEAFF. The CDR3 DNA follows: TGTGCCAGCAGCTTACAGGGGAAGGGGACTGAAGCTTTCTTT.

As regards this clone: The identical CDR3 is also encoded by other nucleotide sequences in the sample. The rearrangement joins TRBV18 to TRBJ1-1, with D perhaps matching TRBD1 (5 bases). The CDR3 is 13 residues long. CDR1 and CDR2 (germline): KGHSH, LQKENI. V was cut by 6 bases and J by 1 base, with 9 bases left in between. CDR3: CASSPQGNTEAFF. The CDR3 DNA is TGTGCCAGCTCGCCCCAGGGGAACACTGAAGCTTTCTTT. Drawing the rest from reference TRBV18 and TRBJ1-1, the complete variable domain is NAGVMQNPRHLVRRRGQEARLRCSPMKGHSHVYWYRQLPEEGLKFMVYLQKENIIDESGMPKERFSAEFPKEGPSILRIQQVVRGDSAAYFCASSPQGNTEAFFGQGTRLTVV.